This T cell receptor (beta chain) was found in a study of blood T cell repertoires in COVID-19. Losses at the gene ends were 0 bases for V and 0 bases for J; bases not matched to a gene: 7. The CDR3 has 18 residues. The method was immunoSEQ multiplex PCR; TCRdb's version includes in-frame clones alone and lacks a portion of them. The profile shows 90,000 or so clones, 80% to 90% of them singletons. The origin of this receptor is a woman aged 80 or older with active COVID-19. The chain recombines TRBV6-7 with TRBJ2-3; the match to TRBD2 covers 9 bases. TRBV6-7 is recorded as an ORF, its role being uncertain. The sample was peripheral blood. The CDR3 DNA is TGTGCCAGCAGTTACTCGAGAGGGACTAGCAGGAGCACAGATACGCAGTATTTT. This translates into CASSYSRGTSRSTDTQYF.